The clone carrying this TCR beta chain appeared once. Profiling relied on immunoSEQ multiplex PCR, and the TCRdb table lists in-frame clones only, not all of them. The data contain 95,000 to 120,000 clones, 80% to 95% of them singletons. This sample is drawn from a study of T cells after somatic rescue of genetic block. The germline V gene encodes CDR1 SGHRS and CDR2 YFSETQ. V lost 2 bases and J lost 0, with 14 bases in between. The CDR3 covers 16 residues. The receptor comes from a young woman. What was sequenced was peripheral blood mononuclear cells (PBMCs). The chain joins TRBV5-1 to TRBJ2-5, with a tentative D call TRBD2 (6 bases). The CDR3 nucleotides are TGCGCCAGCAGCTTCAGCCCGGAGGGCTACCAAGAGACCCAGTACTTC. Translating gives CASSFSPEGYQETQYF.